This TCR beta chain was recorded in a study of Graves' ophthalmopathy and Graves' hyperthyroidism. Study at large: Upon initial diagnosis and before any treatment, peripheral blood was collected.

This clonotype was detected many times. Germline V CDR1 and CDR2: GTSNPN, SVGIG (reference sequence). V lost 0 bases and J 10 bases, leaving 7 bases between the germline ends. This CDR3 spans 11 amino acids. Beta-chain TCR CDR3 regions were amplified from RNA transcripts. The first-round RT-PCR employed HTBI primers together with the Qiagen OneStep RT-PCR kit. A multiplex PCR was then performed as the second round. Each CDR3 protein gets one entry after TCRdb re-called the multiplex PCR reads with MiXCR. The data show fewer than 400,000 distinct CDR3 sequences, approximately 20% seen once. The chain joins TRBV30 to TRBJ1-3; unclear D gene. The sequenced material came from peripheral blood. This receptor was taken from a woman under 30 with Graves' ophthalmopathy. The CDR3 region is CAWSVGGTIYF. The CDR3 DNA follows: TGTGCCTGGAGTGTAGGAGGGACCATATATTTT.